A selection of T cell receptor beta chains follows, all from one sample in a study of blood T cells in healthy people across ages. MiXCR, run by TCRdb on the 5' RACE reads, gives a single entry per CDR3 protein. The sample consists of 750,000 to 950,000 distinct CDR3 sequences, roughly 50% of them appearing once. The sequenced sample consisted of blood. Receptors were obtained from a man at least 80 years old in good health. CDR3s include the opening cysteine and the closing phenylalanine or tryptophan. Each record gives: V gene, CDR3 protein.

TRBV5-5	CASSLVPGYNTEAFF
TRBV3-1	CASRRGQGAYGYTF
TRBV7-2	CASSLQGVISDTQYF
TRBV20-1	CSASLPGLARNEQFF
TRBV6-2/TRBV6-3	CASKMDSLQETQYF
TRBV5-1	CASSLNPGSESGELFF
TRBV20-1	CSAEEVVTGTLGEKLFF
TRBV29-1	CSTVGEPKNIQYF
TRBV20-1	CSAREVPGNTIYF
TRBV7-8	CASSLRPGANSNQPQHF
TRBV12-3/TRBV12-4	CASSQDIDRPLAKNIQYF
TRBV2	CATGTDGVEKLFF
TRBV9	CASSGGTSVSTDTQYF
TRBV10-3	CAIRDPHSCEQYF
TRBV29-1	CAGGYSNQPQHF
TRBV6-6	CASSYISGTGTETQYF
TRBV3-1	CASTGTSGNRNERFF
TRBV20-1	CSAKPLAGVTDTQYF
TRBV25-1	CASRPGGEGGGYTF
TRBV28	CASTASLLLYEQYF